This T cell receptor beta chain was obtained from a study of blood T cell repertoires in COVID-19. Study at large: The study drew acute and convalescent COVID-19 samples from the United States, Italy and Spain. In each case, the material was cDNA or gDNA derived from T cells, B-cell-depleted T cells, or PBMCs.

The authors' processing: The authors estimated nucleated cell counts from reference gene primer amplification. Method: immunoSEQ multiplex PCR; TCRdb's copy keeps in-frame clones and lacks some. V and J calls and clone size follow that table, whereas D and trimming were derived from the DNA. The sample shows just over 25,000 clones, 85% to 90% of them seen only once. V lost 0 bases, J lost 5 bases, and 7 bases lay in between. This CDR3 spans 13 amino acids. Germline V gene lookup returns CDR1 SGHAT and CDR2 FQNNGV. This receptor was taken from a man between 70 and 80 years old with acute or convalescent COVID-19. The sample consisted of peripheral blood. This sequence joins TRBV11-2 and TRBJ1-2; D is undetermined. The CDR3 DNA reads TGTGCCAGCAGCTTAGACCCCCCGTATGGCTACACCTTC. Translated, it gives CASSLDPPYGYTF.